The 28 T cell receptor beta chains listed next were all sequenced from one sample in a study of Graves' ophthalmopathy and Graves' hyperthyroidism (dated by TCRdb to about 2018). The sequencing machine was an Illumina HiSeq 2000. TCR beta CDR3 regions were amplified from RNA transcripts for repertoire sequencing. HTBI primers and the Qiagen OneStep RT-PCR kit were used in a first-round RT-PCR, which was followed by a second-round multiplex PCR, size selection and purification. TCRdb reanalyzed the raw reads on its own, using fastp at Q25 for trimming and MiXCR for clone calling, and kept in-frame beta chains. Entries are consolidated by CDR3 protein sequence, retaining the most common genes and DNA. Recorded for this sample are approximately 540,000 distinct CDR3 sequences; approximately 37% of them occurred a single time. The leading ten clones occupy less than 4.5% of the sample. The material sequenced was peripheral blood or thyroid tissue (not recorded which). These receptors were obtained from an adult man with Graves' hyperthyroidism.

Comment on this clonotype: A much larger clone sits a single nucleotide away, making a read error possible. The rearrangement links TRBV12-3 or TRBV12-4 to TRBJ2-7; 11 bases line up with TRBD2. After removal of 5 bases from V and 6 bases from J, the junction contained 6 bases not matched to a gene. The CDR3 contains 14 residues. CDR3 amino acids: CASSQLAGDGEQYF. In DNA form, the CDR3 reads TGTGCCAGCAGTCAACTAGCGGGGGACGGCGAGCAGTACTTC.

This clonotype was detected a few times. CDR3 DNA sequence: TGTGCCAGCAGCGGGGGGGCGAACACCGGGGAGCTGTTTTTT. This translates into CASSGGANTGELFF. This chain uses TRBV7-2 with TRBJ2-2; 7 bases are shared with TRBD2. This CDR3 spans 14 amino acids. Germline assignment: CDR1 SGHTA and CDR2 FQGNSA. The V gene end was trimmed by 5 bases and the J gene end by 0 bases; junction bases not matched to a gene: 0.

This clonotype was found once. The gene calls are TRBV9 and TRBJ1-4, with 7 bases that match TRBD1. The germline V gene encodes CDR1 SGDLS and CDR2 YYNGEE. The CDR3 sequence is 14 residues long. V dropped 2 bases and J dropped 11; count of bases not matched to a gene: 9. In DNA form, the CDR3 reads TGTGCCAGCAGCGTGATAGGGGGCAAGGAGAAACTGTTTTTT. Translation gives CASSVIGGKEKLFF.

This clonotype has only a few counts. This chain uses TRBV20-1 with TRBJ2-7; 8 bases are a match to TRBD1. The CDR3 runs to 16 residues. The germline CDR1 and CDR2 sequences are DFQATT and SNEGSKA (reference sequence). V lost 1 base and J lost 3; bases outside the gene matches: 11. The CDR3 protein is CSARGLRDGQGYEQYF. DNA for the CDR3: TGCAGTGCTAGAGGGCTCCGTGATGGACAGGGCTACGAGCAGTACTTC.

The J gene is TRBJ2-1, the V gene TRBV20-1; TRBD1 is a possible D gene (5 bases). Trimming took off 3 bases at V and 5 bases at J, with 14 bases between the two ends. The CDR3 runs to 14 residues. Germline CDR1 DFQATT, CDR2 SNEGSKA (reference sequence). Here the CDR3 reads CSARAGANDNEQFF. The CDR3 region has the DNA TGCAGTGCTAGGGCTGGGGCTAACGACAATGAGCAGTTCTTC.

This chain joins TRBV7-9 and TRBJ2-3; D gene ambiguous. Germline V gene data show CDR1 as SEHNR and CDR2 as FQNEAQ (reference sequence). CDR3 length equals 12 residues. The germline V and J ends were trimmed by 4 bases and 2 bases, with 4 bases remaining between them. CDR3 DNA: TGTGCCAGCAGCTCGCACACAGATACGCAGTATTTT. Translation: CASSSHTDTQYF. Complete variable domain (other parts from reference TRBV7-9 and TRBJ2-3): DTGVSQNPRHKITKRGQNVTFRCDPISEHNRLYWYRQTLGQGPEFLTYFQNEAQLEKSRLLSDRFSAERPKGSFSTLEIQRTEQGDSAMYLCASSSHTDTQYFGPGTRLTVL.

This clonotype has a count of ten or more. The chain recombines TRBV29-1 with TRBJ1-1; D unclear. Germline CDR1 is SQVTM and CDR2 is ANQGSEA. The ends were cut back, 0 bases at V and 5 bases at J, with 4 bases in the middle. The CDR3 consists of 11 residues. Written as DNA, the CDR3 is TGCAGCGTTGAAGAGGGAACTGAAGCTTTCTTT. Amino acid sequence: CSVEEGTEAFF.

This clonotype has more than one count but fewer than ten. The V call is TRBV19, the J call TRBJ2-5; 7 bases agree with TRBD1. This CDR3 comprises 16 residues. Germline values: CDR1 LNHDA, CDR2 SQIVND (reference sequence). The V gene end was trimmed by 3 bases and the J gene end by 0 bases; junction bases not matched to a gene: 7. The CDR3 region is CASSIFNRGNQETQYF. The DNA for the CDR3 is TGTGCCAGTAGTATTTTTAACAGGGGCAACCAAGAGACCCAGTACTTC.

With respect to this clonotype: One base away lies a much larger clone, so this may be a sequencing read error. The CDR3 DNA is TGCGCCAGCAGCTTGAAACTCGACAGGAACACTGAAGCTTTCTTT. It translates to CASSLKLDRNTEAFF. The gene calls are TRBV5-1 and TRBJ1-1; weak D call: TRBD1 (5 bases). Trimming took off 1 base at V and 1 base at J, with 11 bases between the two ends. There are 15 residues in the CDR3. Germline CDR1 and CDR2: SGHRS and YFSETQ.

The chain uses TRBV29-1 and TRBJ2-2; the D gene is possibly TRBD2 (6 bases). V was pared by 7 bases and J by 1 base, with 13 bases between. CDR1 and CDR2 (germline): SQVTM, ANQGSEA. The CDR3 contains 14 residues. In nucleotides, the CDR3 is TGCAGCGCTTCTGGGGGGAGGAACACCGGGGAGCTGTTTTTT. Translating gives CSASGGRNTGELFF.

Many counts were recorded for this clonotype. The chain carries TRBV7-2 and TRBJ2-7; possible D gene TRBD2, 6 bases. CDR3 size: 15 residues. The V end was cut by 0 bases, the J end by 0 bases, with 9 bases between. The V gene's germline CDR1 is SGHTA and CDR2 FQGNSA. The CDR3: CASSLAAGLSYEQYF. Written as DNA, the CDR3 is TGTGCCAGCAGCTTAGCGGCGGGACTCTCCTACGAGCAGTACTTC.

Worth noting for this clonotype: Given a much more abundant clone one base away, this may be a read error. The V call is TRBV7-2, the J call TRBJ1-3; D call uncertain. The CDR3 consists of 16 residues. The V end was cut by 1 base, the J end by 0 bases, with 10 bases between. CDR1 SGHTA and CDR2 FQGNSA come from the germline V gene. DNA for the CDR3: TGTGCCAGCAGCTTAGGGTTAGAGAGCTCTGGAAACACCATATATTTT. Its translation: CASSLGLESSGNTIYF.

Concerning this clonotype itself: An end of the junction differs from the germline gene, which may be a read error. The chain is built from TRBV12-3 or TRBV12-4 and TRBJ1-1, with a weak D call TRBD1 (5 bases). The CDR3 runs 14 residues. The CDR3 DNA is TGTGCCGGCAGTTTCGGGGGGGGGGACACTGAAGCTTTCTTT. The encoded protein is CAGSFGGGDTEAFF.

Comment on this clonotype: With a much larger clone just one base away, this may be a read error. The chain has TRBV9 and TRBJ2-5; the match to TRBD2 covers 8 bases. Looked up from germline, CDR1 is SGDLS and CDR2 is YYNGEE. The CDR3 totals 17 residues. The DNA for the CDR3 is TGTGCCGGCAGCGTAGTGGATAGCGGGGATATACAAGAGACCCAGTACTTC. As protein: CAGSVVDSGDIQETQYF.

The chain has TRBV6-5 and TRBJ2-5, with TRBD1 matching 8 bases. Germline CDR1 MNHEY, CDR2 SVGAGI. Trimming took 7 bases from V and 2 from J; bases not matched to a gene: 3. The CDR3 is made up of 13 amino acids. CDR3 protein: CASKHRGQETQYF. The CDR3, as DNA: TGTGCCAGCAAACACAGGGGGCAAGAGACCCAGTACTTC.

This clonotype was counted many times. The DNA for the CDR3 is TGCAGTGCTAGAGATGACGGGGGGACGGACACTGAAGCTTTCTTT. Its protein product is CSARDDGGTDTEAFF. J is TRBJ1-1 and V is TRBV20-1; D perhaps matches TRBD1 (5 bases). This CDR3 spans 15 amino acids. The V and J ends lost 0 bases and 3 bases respectively, with 14 bases between them. Per the germline V gene, CDR1 is DFQATT and CDR2 is SNEGSKA (reference sequence).

This clonotype was detected many times. The chain is built from TRBV4-2 and TRBJ1-2; TRBD1 matches 7 bases. Per germline, CDR1 LGHNA and CDR2 YNFKEQ. This CDR3 is built from 16 residues. Losses at the gene ends were 0 bases for V and 3 bases for J; bases not matched to a gene: 7. Here the CDR3 reads CASSQDQGRGYYGYTF. In DNA form, the CDR3 reads TGTGCCAGCAGCCAAGATCAAGGCAGGGGGTACTATGGCTACACCTTC.

The CDR3 sequence: CATSRDVTGYEQYF. The CDR3 nucleotides are TGTGCCACCAGCAGAGATGTGACAGGTTACGAGCAGTACTTC. This chain uses TRBV15 with TRBJ2-7; D may be TRBD1 (6 bases). Germline V lookup: CDR1 LNHNV, CDR2 YYDKDF (reference sequence). This CDR3 is 14 amino acids long. V was shortened by 0 bases and J by 4 bases, with 10 bases between the two germline ends. The full variable domain, in which reference TRBV15 and TRBJ2-7 provide the parts outside the CDR3, is DAMVIQNPRYQVTQFGKPVTLSCSQTLNHNVMYWYQQKSSQAPKLLFHYYDKDFNNEADTPDNFQSRRPNTSFCFLDIRSPGLGDTAMYLCATSRDVTGYEQYFGPGTRLTVT.

This clonotype was seen at least ten times. The J gene is TRBJ2-7, the V gene TRBV7-6; D gene ambiguous. The CDR3 consists of 15 residues. The germline CDR1 and CDR2 sequences are SGHVS and FNYEAQ. V lost 4 bases and J lost 2, with 15 bases in between. CDR3 nucleotide sequence: TGTGCCAGCAGCTCCTTCATGGGGAAGACCTACGAGCAGTACTTC. It encodes CASSSFMGKTYEQYF.

The chain uses TRBV18 and TRBJ2-7, with D possibly TRBD2 on 7 matching bases. The germline V gene encodes CDR1 KGHSH and CDR2 LQKENI. Trimming cost V 6 bases and J 4 bases, with 16 bases left between them. The CDR3 runs to 14 residues. CDR3 loop: CASSGRGAEYEQYF. CDR3 DNA: TGTGCCAGCTCGGGCCGGGGGGCGGAATACGAGCAGTACTTC.

This clonotype showed up just a few times. The gene calls are TRBV18 and TRBJ2-5, with TRBD1 identical over 9 bases. After removal of 5 bases from V and 1 base from J, the junction contained 5 bases not matched to a gene. The CDR3 loop spans 15 amino acids. Looked up from germline, CDR1 is KGHSH and CDR2 is LQKENI. CDR3 coding DNA: TGTGCCAGCTCATCGCCGGGACAGGGCCAAGAGACCCAGTACTTC. Translation: CASSSPGQGQETQYF.

This chain uses TRBV29-1 with TRBJ1-5, with D perhaps TRBD1 (6 bases). Trimming left V 8 bases short and J 0 bases short, with 20 bases between. The CDR3 runs 16 residues. Germline V CDR1 and CDR2: SQVTM, ANQGSEA. The CDR3: CSLVGAGGNSNQPQHF. DNA for the CDR3: TGCAGCTTAGTGGGGGCGGGGGGCAATAGCAATCAGCCCCAGCATTTT.

This clonotype was counted many times. This chain joins TRBV19 and TRBJ1-6; D remains unclear. With 3 bases removed from V and 0 bases from J, the gap between germline ends came to 12 bases. This CDR3 spans 17 amino acids. Germline CDR1 is LNHDA and CDR2 is SQIVND (reference sequence). The CDR3 bases are TGTGCCAGTAGTATTAACGCCGGGAGCTCCTATAATTCACCCCTCCACTTT. This translates into CASSINAGSSYNSPLHF.

This clonotype was found many times. The chain couples TRBV11-3 to TRBJ2-7; no clear D gene. The CDR3 totals 14 residues. The V and J ends lost 0 bases and 3 bases respectively, with 9 bases between them. Germline V gene data show CDR1 as SGHNT and CDR2 as YENEEA. The CDR3 coding sequence is TGTGCCAGCAGCTTAGAAACGTCCCGCTACGAGCAGTACTTC. This translates into CASSLETSRYEQYF.

This clonotype has a count of ten or more. This sequence joins TRBV25-1 and TRBJ2-7; a possible D gene is TRBD1 (6 bases). Per germline, CDR1 MGHDK and CDR2 SYGVNS. There are 13 residues in the CDR3. Between the trimmed V and J ends, which lost 6 bases and 7 bases, there was a span of 16 bases. The CDR3 reads CASSRLGQSEQYF. DNA of the CDR3: TGTGCCAGCAGCCGATTGGGACAAAGTGAGCAGTACTTC.

V is TRBV15 and J is TRBJ2-5; D call uncertain. V was pared by 3 bases and J by 5 bases, with 19 bases between. This CDR3 comprises 16 residues. Germline assignment: CDR1 LNHNV and CDR2 YYDKDF (reference sequence). This CDR3 is CATSSSDPASLETQYF. DNA for the CDR3: TGTGCCACCAGCAGCTCTGACCCCGCCTCGTTGGAGACCCAGTACTTC.

This chain links TRBV10-2 with TRBJ1-2; D gene ambiguous. V was pared by 0 bases and J by 4 bases, with 9 bases between. This CDR3 has 14 amino acids. Germline V lookup: CDR1 WSHSY, CDR2 SAAADI. As DNA, the CDR3 is TGCGCCAGCAGTGAGTCTGGCAGCACCTATGGCTACACCTTC. This sequence encodes CASSESGSTYGYTF.

The rearrangement links TRBV29-1 to TRBJ2-7; the match to TRBD2 covers 7 bases. Looked up from germline, CDR1 is SQVTM and CDR2 is ANQGSEA. CDR3 length: 12 residues. J was trimmed by 5 bases and V by 7 bases; bases with no gene match: 8. The CDR3 region is CSATGGVDEQYF. CDR3 nucleotide sequence: TGCAGCGCGACGGGAGGCGTCGACGAGCAGTACTTC.